This is a list of T cell receptor beta chains from one sample in a study of shared clonotypes between healthy human individuals. TCRdb's table, derived via immunoSEQ multiplex PCR, lists solely in-frame clones and lacks some. The table shows around 700,000 clones, with around 72% occurring only once. The material sequenced was memory CD4+ T cells sorted from blood. The receptor source for this set is a woman between 25 and 40 years old in good health. Both conserved end residues are trimmed from each CDR3. Rows give clone size only sometimes, using once, few, many, or a class for an expanded clone.

. | 12 | TRBV29-1 | SGSTSASQETQY
. | 13 | TRBV19 | ASSFGDATNEKLF
few | 13 | TRBV4-2 | ASTPRYGNTGELF
. | 14 | TRBV19 | ASRPLIGGRGTEAF
few | 13 | TRBV7-9 | ASSLKKQENEKLF
. | 11 | TRBV5-1 | ASSLAQPGELF
. | 13 | TRBV6-4 | ASNTLGGADQPQH
. | 13 | TRBV6-5 | ASSPQIAGIYEQF
. | 10 | TRBV28 | ASSDGPYEQY
. | 13 | TRBV5-1 | ASSTQGATTYEQY
. | 10 | TRBV2 | ASSEGLDTQY
. | 13 | TRBV6-5 | ASSYSGQGTYEQY
. | 13 | TRBV6-1 | ASKNQGPINQPQH
. | 12 | TRBV10-3 | AIRDQTLTDTQY
. | 14 | TRBV28 | ASSLLGAGLSYEQY
. | 13 | TRBV19 | ASSNGQLMNTEAF
many | 13 | TRBV7-8 | ASSLVVAGGMMQY
many | 13 | TRBV5-1 | ASSQGQGSWGTQY
. | 10 | TRBV30 | AWSGQAREQY
. | 13 | TRBV7-7 | ASSPLAGAYNEQF
. | 9 | TRBV7-2 | ASSITDEQF
. | 14 | TRBV7-2 | ASSREGTSGSYEQY
. | 9 | TRBV20-1 | SALDDTEAF
. | 13 | TRBV7-2 | ASSLGAGASYEQY
. | 14 | TRBV18 | ASSPSQGRNTGELF
. | 13 | TRBV6-5 | ASSGRQDSNQPQH
. | 10 | TRBV5-4 | ASSRDSYGYT
. | 9 | TRBV20-1 | SASTNEKLF
. | 12 | TRBV25-1 | ASSESGTLPGYT
. | 11 | TRBV7-9 | ASSLTAAYEQY
. | 14 | TRBV5-4 | ASSLVPSADSYEQY
. | 12 | TRBV7-9 | ASSLVGPTETQY
. | 12 | TRBV2 | ASLSSGGPYEQY
few | 18 | TRBV12-1 | ASSFDRRFCGKSSYNEQF
few | 13 | TRBV7-3 | ASSLIGSERETQY
. | 11 | TRBV11-2 | ASSLDVRRGYT
. | 12 | TRBV6-1 | ASSPGGFQETQY
. | 15 | TRBV15 | ATSIRTLQQRSDTQY
once | 11 | TRBV27 | ASSLTGSYEQY
. | 11 | TRBV6-1 | ASSEFRAGTPY
. | 12 | TRBV10-1 | ASSEQGSTYEQY
. | 14 | TRBV2 | ASRRRDRDENTEAF
. | 13 | TRBV4-2 | ASSQERGMNTEAF
. | 14 | TRBV27 | ASSATGGLGNEKLF
. | 14 | TRBV5-6 | ASSLRWASANYGYT
few | 10 | TRBV29-1 | SVWGGGDTQY
. | 14 | TRBV6-6 | ASSSRLAGVYNEQF
. | 14 | TRBV10-1 | ASRDRGEISNQPQH
. | 10 | TRBV10-2 | ASEQGSDTQY
. | 12 | TRBV5-5 | ASIWTSGLTKQY
. | 12 | TRBV2 | ASSGLAGVNEQF